This T cell receptor (beta chain) was observed in a study of blood T cells in healthy people across ages. This clonotype showed up just a few times. A much larger clone is a single base away; this may be a read error. The second PCR ran roughly 6 to 11 cycles with a sample-barcoded 5' primer and J-beta primers. Sequencing of every sample gave 3 million or more CDR3-containing paired-end reads. A single record per CDR3 protein comes from TCRdb applying MiXCR to the 5' RACE reads. The data contain about 1,500,000 distinct CDR3 sequences, over 25% of them singletons. The receptor's source is a woman aged 25 to 45 in good health. The sequencing input was blood.

The CDR3 loop is CAISEGLARVAYGQYF. CDR3 bases: TGTGCCATCAGTGAAGGACTAGCGAGGGTTGCGTACGGGCAGTACTTC. This chain uses TRBV10-3 with TRBJ2-4, with 9 positions matching TRBD2. With 3 bases clipped from V and 13 bases from J, the junction kept 16 bases outside the gene matches. Per germline, CDR1 ENHRY and CDR2 SYGVKD. The CDR3 spans 16 residues.